The T cell receptor (beta chain) under discussion was sequenced for a study of control samples from healthy donors and cancer patients. The table came from immunoSEQ multiplex PCR; TCRdb's copy has only in-frame clones and leaves some out. The table lists more than 100,000 clones, roughly 90% of them singletons, with approximately 7.5% in the top ten. Germline-derived CDR1 and CDR2 are SGHAT and FQNNGV. Between the trimmed V and J ends, which lost 1 base and 13 bases, there was a span of 10 bases. CDR3 length: 11 amino acids. Material: PBMCs. This chain links TRBV11-2 with TRBJ2-5; D unresolved. The TCR was taken from a man in his fifties with head and neck cancer. The CDR3 DNA is TGTGCCAGCAGCTTAGCGGTCGAATTGTACTTC. Translation: CASSLAVELYF. The complete variable domain, with remaining parts taken from reference TRBV11-2 and TRBJ2-5, reads EAGVAQSPRYKIIEKRQSVAFWCNPISGHATLYWYQQILGQGPKLLIQFQNNGVVDDSQLPKDRFSAERLKGVDSTLKIQPAKLEDSAVYLCASSLAVELYFGPGTRLLVL.